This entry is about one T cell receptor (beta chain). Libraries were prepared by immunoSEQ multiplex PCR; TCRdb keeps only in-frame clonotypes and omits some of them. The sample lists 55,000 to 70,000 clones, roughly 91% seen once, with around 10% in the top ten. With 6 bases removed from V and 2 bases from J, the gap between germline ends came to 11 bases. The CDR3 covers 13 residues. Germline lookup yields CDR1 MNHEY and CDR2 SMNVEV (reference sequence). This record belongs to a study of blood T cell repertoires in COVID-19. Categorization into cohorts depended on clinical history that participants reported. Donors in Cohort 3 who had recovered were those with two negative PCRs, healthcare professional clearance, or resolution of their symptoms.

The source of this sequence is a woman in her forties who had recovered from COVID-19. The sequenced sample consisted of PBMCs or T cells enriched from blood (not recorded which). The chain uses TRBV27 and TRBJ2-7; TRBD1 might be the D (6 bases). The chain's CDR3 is CASSRTVTYEQYF. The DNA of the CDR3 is TGTGCCAGCAGCCGGACAGTTACCTACGAGCAGTACTTC.